One sample yielded the 25 T cell receptor beta chains listed below, sequenced in a study of low-dose radiotherapy and immunotherapy resistance in tumors. Alpha- and beta-chain coverage of first-strand cDNA came from TRAV- and TRBV-specific primers. Using a constant-region primer together with a V-primer adapter, TCRs were subjected to about 20 PCR cycles of amplification. From the reads, TCRdb called clonotypes with MiXCR, one entry per CDR3 protein. The table shows 8,500 to 10,000 distinct CDR3 sequences, with less than 50% occurring only once. The source is a human donor with advanced metastatic prostate, ovarian, gallbladder or colorectal cancer (not recorded which). This table probably holds off-target reads from a library built for another chain.

The CDR3 DNA is TGTGCCAGCAGCTTAGCCCGAAAACCACCGCAGTTCTTC. Amino acid sequence: CASSLARKPPQFF. This rearrangement joins TRBV7-2 to TRBJ2-1; D is unclear. Germline V CDR1 and CDR2: SGHTA, FQGNSA. This CDR3 is 13 amino acids long. V lost 0 bases and J lost 12, with 12 bases in between.

The chain combines TRBV20-1 with TRBJ2-5; 10 bases line up with TRBD2. The V gene's germline CDR1 is DFQATT and CDR2 SNEGSKA (reference sequence). The length of the CDR3 is 12 residues. Written as DNA, the CDR3 is TGCAGCGTGACTAGCGGGCAAGAGACCCAGTACTTC. Translation gives CSVTSGQETQYF.

This chain links TRBV29-1 with TRBJ2-5; D is ambiguous. There are 14 residues in the CDR3. CDR1 and CDR2 (germline): SQVTM, ANQGSEA. The ends were cut back, 2 bases at V and 4 bases at J, with 14 bases in the middle. The CDR3 region has the DNA TGCAGCGTTGAACCCCCCAGTATTGCAGAGACCCAGTACTTC. Encoded protein: CSVEPPSIAETQYF.

The J gene is TRBJ2-7, the V gene TRBV9; D gene uncertain. V lost 0 bases and J 2 bases, leaving 9 bases between the germline ends. The germline CDR1 and CDR2 sequences are SGDLS and YYNGEE. The CDR3 is 14 amino acids. In DNA form, the CDR3 reads TGTGCCAGCAGCGTAGGATCAGGAACCTACGAGCAGTACTTC. Amino acid sequence: CASSVGSGTYEQYF.

The rearrangement joins TRBV10-3 to TRBJ1-4, with D possibly TRBD1 on 5 matching bases. Germline CDR1 ENHRY, CDR2 SYGVKD. V was clipped by 4 bases and J by 6 bases, with 12 bases between them. This CDR3 contains 14 residues. CDR3 region: CAISARRVDEKLFF. CDR3 in DNA: TGTGCCATCAGTGCTCGCAGGGTAGATGAAAAACTGTTTTTT.

A few counts support this clonotype. The chain couples TRBV27 to TRBJ2-6, with D tentatively TRBD1 (5 bases). This CDR3 has 15 amino acids. Germline values: CDR1 MNHEY, CDR2 SMNVEV (reference sequence). V gave up 7 bases and J gave up 2 bases, with 12 bases separating them. CDR3 DNA: TGTGCCAGCAAAGGACACAAGGCTGGGGCCAACGTCCTGACTTTC. Translating gives CASKGHKAGANVLTF.

By proportion, this clonotype is medium-sized. The gene calls are TRBV2 and TRBJ2-2; the D gene is possibly TRBD1 (6 bases). The CDR3 contains 14 residues. In germline, CDR1 is SNHLY, CDR2 FYNNEI. V dropped 4 bases and J dropped 0 bases, with 6 bases sitting between them. This CDR3 is CASSGTANTGELFF. CDR3 nucleotide sequence: TGTGCCAGCAGTGGGACAGCGAACACCGGGGAGCTGTTTTTT.

This clonotype is medium-sized. The chain couples TRBV9 to TRBJ2-3, with D perhaps matching TRBD1 or TRBD2 (5 bases each). The CDR3 length is 14 residues. V dropped 6 bases and J dropped 3 bases, with 14 bases sitting between them. Germline-derived CDR1 and CDR2 are SGDLS and YYNGEE. The CDR3 DNA sequence: TGTGCCAGCACCCCTGGGACGGAGACAGATACGCAGTATTTT. The encoded protein is CASTPGTETDTQYF. The whole variable domain, remainder taken from reference TRBV9 and TRBJ2-3, is DSGVTQTPKHLITATGQRVTLRCSPRSGDLSVYWYQQSLDQGLQFLIQYYNGEERAKGNILERFSAQQFPDLHSELNLSSLELGDSALYFCASTPGTETDTQYFGPGTRLTVL.

This clonotype was detected a few times. The CDR3, as DNA: TGTGCCAGCAGCCGACCCGCGACTAGCGGGAGTATCGGGTACGAGCAGTACTTC. The encoded protein is CASSRPATSGSIGYEQYF. The chain has TRBV7-6 and TRBJ2-7; 12 bases are shared with TRBD2. The J segment lost 4 bases and the V segment lost 5 bases, leaving 15 bases of the junction unmatched. Germline loops: CDR1 SGHVS, CDR2 FNYEAQ. The CDR3 has 18 amino acids. Full variable domain (remainder filled in from reference TRBV7-6 and TRBJ2-7): GAGVSQSPRYKVTKRGQDVALRCDPISGHVSLYWYRQALGQGPEFLTYFNYEAQQDKSGLPNDRFSAERPEGSISTLTIQRTEQRDSAMYRCASSRPATSGSIGYEQYFGPGTRLTVT.

The V call is TRBV20-1, the J call TRBJ2-4; 9 bases line up with TRBD1. J lost 0 bases, V lost 5 bases, and 11 bases had no gene match. Germline CDR1 is DFQATT and CDR2 is SNEGSKA (reference sequence). The CDR3 extends over 17 amino acids. This CDR3 reads CSAGFGTGSLAKNIQYF. In DNA, the CDR3 is TGCAGTGCTGGGTTCGGGACAGGGAGCTTAGCCAAAAACATTCAGTACTTC.

This clonotype was observed a few times. The V call is TRBV11-2, the J call TRBJ2-5; 13 positions match TRBD2. The CDR3 runs 16 residues. Per the germline V gene, CDR1 is SGHAT and CDR2 is FQNNGV. Trimming cost V 5 bases and J 1 base; bases outside gene matches: 4. The CDR3 sequence: CASSPLAGGSQETQYF. CDR3 coding DNA: TGTGCCAGCAGCCCACTAGCGGGGGGGTCCCAAGAGACCCAGTACTTC. Based on the CDR3 plus reference TRBV11-2 and TRBJ2-5, the full variable domain is EAGVAQSPRYKIIEKRQSVAFWCNPISGHATLYWYQQILGQGPKLLIQFQNNGVVDDSQLPKDRFSAERLKGVDSTLKIQPAKLEDSAVYLCASSPLAGGSQETQYFGPGTRLLVL.

The chain employs TRBV15 and TRBJ2-1; no reliable D call. Germline lookup yields CDR1 LNHNV and CDR2 YYDKDF (reference sequence). Between the trimmed V and J ends, which lost 0 bases and 9 bases, there was a span of 15 bases. This CDR3 has 15 amino acids. CDR3 DNA sequence: TGTGCCACCAGCAGAGATACGTATAATTCTGGTGAGCAGTTCTTC. Translation gives CATSRDTYNSGEQFF.

This clonotype qualifies as medium-sized (0.01 to 0.1%). The rearrangement joins TRBV20-1 to TRBJ2-7; TRBD2 agrees at 8 bases. The CDR3 is made up of 13 amino acids. Germline V gene data show CDR1 as DFQATT and CDR2 as SNEGSKA (reference sequence). The V segment lost 8 bases and the J segment 5 bases; nucleotides outside the gene matches: 11. Here the CDR3 reads CSTPGRAYNEQYF. The CDR3 nucleotides read TGCAGTACGCCCGGGAGGGCCTATAACGAGCAGTACTTC.

This clonotype was seen only a few times. CDR3 DNA sequence: TGTGCCAGCAGTTCTTCCGGGACGGTCTCCTACGAGCAGTACTTC. Translated: CASSSSGTVSYEQYF. The chain carries TRBV6-5 and TRBJ2-7, with D perhaps given as TRBD1 or TRBD2 (5 bases each). Trimming removed 4 bases from V and 0 bases from J, with 13 bases in between. The germline V gene encodes CDR1 MNHEY and CDR2 SVGAGI. CDR3 length: 15 amino acids.

This clonotype appeared a few times. This sequence joins TRBV5-6 and TRBJ2-1; D possibly corresponds to TRBD1 (6 bases). The ends were cut back, 2 bases at V and 1 base at J, with 10 bases in the middle. The CDR3 has 15 residues. Germline V CDR1 and CDR2: SGHDT, YYEEEE. The CDR3 coding sequence is TGTGCCAGCAGCTTCGGACAGCTATCCTACAATGAGCAGTTCTTC. Its translation: CASSFGQLSYNEQFF.

This chain links TRBV28 with TRBJ2-5; no reliable D call. Trimming pared 4 bases from V and 5 bases from J, leaving 23 bases between. Germline V gene data show CDR1 as MDHEN and CDR2 as SYDVKM. The CDR3 extends over 17 amino acids. CDR3 residues: CASSSFLLDRSQETQYF. CDR3 nucleotide sequence: TGTGCCAGCAGTTCGTTCCTCCTCGACCGGTCTCAGGAGACCCAGTACTTC.

As to this clonotype: At one end the junction does not follow the germline gene, possibly because of a read error. The CDR3 DNA reads TGTGCCGGCAGTTTAGGGGTCAACAGGGGGCATGCCAAAAACATTCAGTACTTC. It is translated as CAGSLGVNRGHAKNIQYF. The chain has TRBV28 and TRBJ2-4; 9 bases match TRBD1. Germline values: CDR1 MDHEN, CDR2 SYDVKM. CDR3 length equals 18 residues.

V is TRBV12-3 or TRBV12-4 and J is TRBJ2-3; no clear D. Trimming stripped 6 bases from V and 3 bases from J, with 13 bases between. CDR3 size: 14 residues. The CDR3 DNA reads TGTGCCAGCAGACCCGCCTCCGGGACAGATACGCAGTATTTT. It translates to CASRPASGTDTQYF.

By share of the sample, this clonotype is medium-sized. The chain links TRBV2 to TRBJ2-7; no reliable D call. V lost 3 bases, J lost 0 bases, and 9 bases lay in between. Germline assignment: CDR1 SNHLY and CDR2 FYNNEI. The CDR3 length is 14 residues. The CDR3 reads CASSDGHSSYEQYF. In DNA, the CDR3 is TGTGCCAGCAGTGACGGGCACAGCTCCTACGAGCAGTACTTC.

This clonotype was observed a few times. The CDR3 is CASSLPGAYGYTF. For the CDR3, the DNA is TGTGCCAGCAGCCTCCCGGGAGCGTATGGCTACACCTTC. This chain connects TRBV28 to TRBJ1-2; D not certain. Germline CDR1 is MDHEN and CDR2 is SYDVKM. Between the trimmed V and J ends, which lost 6 bases and 5 bases, there was a span of 13 bases. The CDR3 loop spans 13 amino acids.

By share, this clonotype counts as medium-sized. The V call is TRBV7-2, the J call TRBJ2-5, with 7 positions matching TRBD1. The germline V gene encodes CDR1 SGHTA and CDR2 FQGNSA. V gave up 2 bases and J gave up 2 bases; unmatched junction bases: 5. The CDR3 sequence is 15 residues long. The CDR3 DNA reads as TGTGCCAGCAGCTTAACCCGGGACAGACAAGAGACCCAGTACTTC. It translates to CASSLTRDRQETQYF. Full variable domain (outside the CDR3, taken from reference TRBV7-2 and TRBJ2-5): GAGVSQSPSNKVTEKGKDVELRCDPISGHTALYWYRQSLGQGLEFLIYFQGNSAPDKSGLPSDRFSAERTGGSVSTLTIQRTQQEDSAVYLCASSLTRDRQETQYFGPGTRLLVL.

This clonotype was seen just once. V gene TRBV7-8 combines with J gene TRBJ1-5; unclear D gene. The CDR3 is 14 amino acids. Trimming stripped 6 bases from V and 0 bases from J, with 9 bases between. Germline assignment: CDR1 SGHVS and CDR2 FQNEAQ. CDR3 bases: TGTGCCAGCAGTACGGGGTATAGCAATCAGCCCCAGCATTTT. Its protein product is CASSTGYSNQPQHF. Full variable domain (outside the CDR3, taken from reference TRBV7-8 and TRBJ1-5): GAGVSQSPRYKVAKRGQDVALRCDPISGHVSLFWYQQALGQGPEFLTYFQNEAQLDKSGLPSDRFFAERPEGSVSTLKIQRTQQEDSAVYLCASSTGYSNQPQHFGDGTRLSIL.

The gene calls are TRBV20-1 and TRBJ2-1; 11 bases fit TRBD2. The CDR3 length is 14 residues. Germline assignment: CDR1 DFQATT and CDR2 SNEGSKA (reference sequence). Losses at the gene ends were 6 bases for V and 5 bases for J; bases not matched to a gene: 6. Written as DNA, the CDR3 is TGCAGTGCGGAGACTAGCGGGGAGAACAATGAGCAGTTCTTC. Amino acid sequence: CSAETSGENNEQFF.

This rearrangement joins TRBV7-2 to TRBJ2-2; 7 nucleotides line up with TRBD2. J gave up 4 bases and V 5 bases, and 4 bases lay outside the gene matches. Germline V lookup: CDR1 SGHTA, CDR2 FQGNSA. This CDR3 contains 14 residues. The CDR3 coding sequence is TGTGCCAGCAGCCGGGACTACATCACCGGGGAGCTGTTTTTT. Its protein is CASSRDYITGELFF. The full variable domain, with the rest looked up from reference TRBV7-2 and TRBJ2-2, is GAGVSQSPSNKVTEKGKDVELRCDPISGHTALYWYRQSLGQGLEFLIYFQGNSAPDKSGLPSDRFSAERTGGSVSTLTIQRTQQEDSAVYLCASSRDYITGELFFGEGSRLTVL.

V and J are TRBV20-1 and TRBJ2-1, with D hard to call. Trimming removed 1 base from V and 6 bases from J, with 10 bases in between. The CDR3 contains 13 residues. Looked up from germline, CDR1 is DFQATT and CDR2 is SNEGSKA (reference sequence). The CDR3 nucleotides are TGCAGTGCTAGAGTGGGGTCGATCAATGAGCAGTTCTTC. This gives the protein CSARVGSINEQFF.